What follows are 5 T cell receptor beta chains derived from one specimen sequenced in a study of response to subunit inactivated influenza vaccine. TCRdb ran MiXCR on the RT-PCR reads and lists one entry per CDR3 protein. The sample comprises under 500,000 distinct CDR3 sequences, approximately 9.9% of which are singletons, and roughly 12% rests with the top ten. The input for sequencing was PBMCs from blood, taken roughly 48 days after vaccination. These receptors were obtained from a man aged 45-65 years who received an inactivated influenza vaccine.

This clonotype turned up a few times. CDR3 sequence: CSAARWGAYEQYF. The CDR3 DNA is TGCAGTGCCGCCCGTTGGGGGGCCTACGAGCAGTACTTC. The chain combines TRBV20-1 with TRBJ2-7; a weak D match, TRBD2 (6 bases). Trimming pared 6 bases from V and 2 bases from J, leaving 14 bases between. This CDR3 is built from 13 residues. Per the germline V gene, CDR1 is DFQATT and CDR2 is SNEGSKA (reference sequence).

This clonotype was counted many times. This sequence joins TRBV27 and TRBJ2-5; TRBD2 agrees at 7 bases. The CDR3 length is 16 residues. Germline V gene data show CDR1 as MNHEY and CDR2 as SMNVEV (reference sequence). With V trimmed by 0 bases and J by 4 bases, 8 bases remained unmatched. CDR3 sequence: CASSLSRQTSSETQYF. The CDR3 DNA is TGTGCCAGCAGTTTATCCCGCCAGACTAGCTCAGAGACCCAGTACTTC.

This clonotype was detected a few times. The chain joins TRBV4-3 to TRBJ2-1; D remains ambiguous. The CDR3 contains 15 residues. Germline CDR1 LGHNA, CDR2 YSLEER. The ends were cut back, 0 bases at V and 2 bases at J, with 8 bases in the middle. CDR3: CASSQDHRAYNEQFF. In DNA, the CDR3 is TGCGCCAGCAGCCAAGACCACCGGGCCTACAATGAGCAGTTCTTC.

This clonotype was seen a handful of times. The genes are TRBV5-1 and TRBJ2-7; 10 nucleotides line up with TRBD2. Germline values: CDR1 SGHRS, CDR2 YFSETQ. The length of the CDR3 is 15 residues. Unmatched junction bases numbered 6, after V lost 2 bases and J lost 4 bases. CDR3: CASSFTSGAQYEQYF. The CDR3 DNA is TGCGCCAGCAGCTTCACTAGCGGGGCGCAATACGAGCAGTACTTC. Full variable domain (missing parts from reference TRBV5-1 and TRBJ2-7): KAGVTQTPRYLIKTRGQQVTLSCSPISGHRSVSWYQQTPGQGLQFLFEYFSETQRNKGNFPGRFSGRQFSNSRSEMNVSTLELGDSALYLCASSFTSGAQYEQYFGPGTRLTVT.

Only a few counts were recorded for this clonotype. The CDR3 loop reads CASSYVSLAGGFYSYNEQFF. In DNA form, the CDR3 reads TGTGCCAGCAGTTACGTCAGCCTAGCGGGGGGATTTTATTCCTACAATGAGCAGTTCTTC. The gene calls are TRBV6-2 or TRBV6-3 and TRBJ2-1, with TRBD2 matching 11 bases. Germline V gene sequence: CDR1 MNHEY, CDR2 SVGEGT. V trimming: 2 bases; J trimming: 1 base; junction bases outside the gene matches: 13. The CDR3 runs to 20 residues.